The clone carrying this T cell receptor beta chain was seen a few times. Distinct nucleotide sequences in the sample also encode this CDR3. This entry belongs to a study of blood T cell repertoires in COVID-19. Study-level background: Spain, Italy and the United States supplied samples that represented acute and convalescent COVID-19. PBMCs, B-cell-depleted T cells, or T cells provided the cDNA or gDNA that made up the material.

As processed by the authors: Nucleated cell counts were estimated from reference gene primer amplification. Repertoires were generated with immunoSEQ multiplex PCR, while TCRdb's copy carries only in-frame clones and drops some. Clonal size and the V and J genes are those of that table, whereas D and trimming came from the DNA. The repertoire holds about 110,000 clones, with 70% to 90% as singletons. The germline gives CDR1 SGHRS, CDR2 YFSETQ. The CDR3 has 17 amino acids. V was cut by 2 bases and J by 5 bases, with 17 bases left in between. This TCR came from a woman aged 50 to 65 with acute or convalescent COVID-19. The sample comprised peripheral blood. This rearrangement joins TRBV5-1 to TRBJ1-6; maybe TRBD1 (6 bases). Here the CDR3 reads CASSFGGGGRNNSPLHF. In DNA, the CDR3 is TGCGCCAGCAGCTTCGGAGGGGGGGGCAGAAATAATTCACCCCTCCACTTT.